This TCR beta chain was sequenced in a study of vaccination and CD4 T cells after COVID-19. On the study more broadly: Six males and four females, two Hispanic, made up the convalescents. Treatment of control cultures consisted of a CEFX pool, an HIV-1 Nef pool, or no peptide.

CDR3 length: 14 residues. Losses at the gene ends were 7 bases for V and 10 bases for J; bases not matched to a gene: 15. Germline V gene sequence: CDR1 MRHNA, CDR2 SNTAGT. This sample's treatment: 10-day PBMC culture with coronavirus spike peptide pools or control peptides (ViraFEST assay). Prior to the COVID-19 pandemic (2011-2018), the unexposed donor's CD4+ T cells were collected. In the ViraFEST assay, peptide-pool expansion preceded TCR sequencing of expanded clonotypes. Researchers challenged CD4+ T cells from unexposed donors with SARS-CoV-2 S/N and four cold-coronavirus spikes, cells permitting. The Oncomine TCR Beta short-read assay was applied to DNA of cultured CD4+ T cells. In TCRdb, the PCR reads were re-called with MiXCR into one record per CDR3 protein. The table includes more than 6,500 distinct CDR3 sequences, about 36% detected once. Worth noting for this clonotype: Its antigen remains unidentified.

V is TRBV6-4 and J is TRBJ1-2, with 7 bases fitting TRBD1. Specimen: CD4+ T cells from blood, cultured in vitro. This TCR derives from a human donor in good health. CDR3 DNA: TGTGCCAGCAAGACGGACAGGTCTGATCAGGTCTACACCTTC. Amino acid sequence: CASKTDRSDQVYTF.